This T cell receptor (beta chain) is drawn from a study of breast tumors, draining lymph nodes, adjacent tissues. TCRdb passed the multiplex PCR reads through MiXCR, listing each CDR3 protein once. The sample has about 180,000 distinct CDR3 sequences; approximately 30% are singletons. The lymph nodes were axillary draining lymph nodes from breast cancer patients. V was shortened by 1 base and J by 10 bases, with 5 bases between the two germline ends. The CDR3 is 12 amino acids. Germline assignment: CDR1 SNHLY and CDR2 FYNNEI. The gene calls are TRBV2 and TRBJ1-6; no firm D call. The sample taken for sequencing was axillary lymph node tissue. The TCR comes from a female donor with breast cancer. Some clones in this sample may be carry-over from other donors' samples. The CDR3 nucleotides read TGTGCCAGCAGTGAAGGGAGATCACCCCTCCACTTT. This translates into CASSEGRSPLHF.